These 32 T cell receptor beta chains came from one sample sequenced in a study of tumor-infiltrating lymphocytes in oesophageal squamous cell carcinoma. One entry per CDR3 protein results from TCRdb running MiXCR on the PCR reads. Of about 13,000 distinct CDR3 sequences in the sample, approximately 47% were seen once. Sequencing input: blood. The receptors were gathered from a female donor with esophageal squamous cell carcinoma.

This rearrangement joins TRBV23-1 to TRBJ2-3, with TRBD2 as a possible D gene (5 bases). TRBV23-1 is classed as an ORF, of uncertain function. This CDR3 contains 15 residues. V dropped 4 bases and J dropped 0 bases, with 11 bases sitting between them. The CDR3: CASSPTPGSTDTQYF. CDR3 sequence (DNA): TGCGCCAGCAGTCCGACCCCGGGAAGCACAGATACGCAGTATTTT.

The chain links TRBV7-3 to TRBJ2-1; the D is unclear. With 6 bases removed from V and 6 bases from J, the gap between germline ends came to 9 bases. The CDR3 runs to 12 residues. Germline CDR1 and CDR2: SGHTA and FQGTGA. The CDR3 sequence: CASSRYSNEQFF. The CDR3 DNA sequence: TGTGCCAGCAGTCGTTATAGCAATGAGCAGTTCTTC. The full variable domain, completed using reference TRBV7-3 and TRBJ2-1, is GAGVSQTPSNKVTEKGKYVELRCDPISGHTALYWYRQSLGQGPEFLIYFQGTGAADDSGLPNDRFFAVRPEGSVSTLKIQRTERGDSAVYLCASSRYSNEQFFGPGTRLTVL.

The genes are TRBV20-1 and TRBJ2-7, with 11 bases identical to TRBD1. This CDR3 is 12 amino acids long. Germline V CDR1 and CDR2: DFQATT, SNEGSKA (reference sequence). CDR3 loop: CAGQGAAGEQYF. The DNA for the CDR3 is TGCGCTGGACAGGGGGCAGCAGGCGAGCAGTACTTC.

This clonotype has more than one count but fewer than ten. The chain has TRBV28 and TRBJ1-1, with a weak D call TRBD1 (5 bases). This CDR3 has 19 residues. The ends were cut back, 2 bases at V and 1 base at J, with 23 bases in the middle. Germline V gene data show CDR1 as MDHEN and CDR2 as SYDVKM. CDR3 bases: TGTGCCAGCAGTTTACGTAACCTCAGGCCCGGGGCGAGGAACACTGAAGCTTTCTTT. Its protein product is CASSLRNLRPGARNTEAFF.

The CDR3 coding sequence is TGTGCCAGCAGCCCCACCCTGGGGGGGACTAGCGGGACGGAGACCCAGTACTTC. It translates to CASSPTLGGTSGTETQYF. The J gene is TRBJ2-1, the V gene TRBV7-4, with 13 bases identical to TRBD2. Judging by the DNA end, TRBJ2-5 fits better; the J call may be wrong. The CDR3 totals 18 residues. CDR1 and CDR2 (germline): SGHVT, SQSDAQ.

By sample share, this clonotype is medium-sized. The chain couples TRBV6-1 to TRBJ2-3; TRBD2 agrees at 11 bases. Germline CDR1 and CDR2: MNHNS and SASEGT. The CDR3 covers 16 residues. Trimming at V came to 7 bases and at J to 0 bases, leaving 6 bases not matched to a gene. The CDR3 region is CASTGLAGHSTDTQYF. CDR3 in DNA: TGTGCCAGCACCGGACTAGCGGGCCATAGCACAGATACGCAGTATTTT.

The chain is built from TRBV27 and TRBJ2-1, with 7 nucleotides matching TRBD2. The CDR3 is 17 residues long. Per the germline V gene, CDR1 is MNHEY and CDR2 is SMNVEV (reference sequence). V was clipped by 2 bases and J by 10 bases; unmatched bases: 17. Here the CDR3 DNA reads TGTGCCAGCAGTTTAAAGGCTAGCGGTGGTGGGACCTACGAGCAGTTCTTC. It encodes CASSLKASGGGTYEQFF.

This chain links TRBV11-1 with TRBJ1-5; weak D call: TRBD1 (6 bases). The CDR3 extends over 18 amino acids. Trimming shortened V by 1 base and J by 5 bases, and 21 bases separated the two germline ends. Germline assignment: CDR1 SGHAT and CDR2 FQDESV (reference sequence). The CDR3 DNA is TGTGCCAGCAGCTTAGAGGGGGGTTTGGGGGCCGTCGATCAGCCCCAGCATTTT. Amino acids: CASSLEGGLGAVDQPQHF.

The J gene is TRBJ2-1, the V gene TRBV7-2; D gene uncertain. Trimming took 0 bases from V and 0 from J, leaving 6 bases between them. Per germline, CDR1 SGHTA and CDR2 FQGNSA. The CDR3 is made up of 15 amino acids. CDR3 region: CASSLAESSYNEQFF. CDR3 sequence (DNA): TGTGCCAGCAGCTTAGCCGAGAGCTCCTACAATGAGCAGTTCTTC.

On this clonotype: A read error is likely, as this CDR3 ends without the conserved phenylalanine or tryptophan. Because the CDR3's place on the DNA is in doubt, the DNA is left out and the CDR3 is given as listed by TCRdb. CDR3 loop: CASSLTTMGT. The rearrangement joins TRBV28 to TRBJ2-4. Germline values: CDR1 MDHEN, CDR2 SYDVKM. The CDR3 is 10 amino acids long, termini counted.

In this sample, this clonotype turned up many times. J is TRBJ2-6 and V is TRBV7-9; D remains unclear. The CDR3 contains 13 residues. The germline gives CDR1 SEHNR, CDR2 FQNEAQ (reference sequence). Trimming cost V 7 bases and J 0 bases, with 4 bases left between them. CDR3 in DNA: TGTGCCAGCATCCCCTCTGGGGCCAACGTCCTGACTTTC. The encoded protein is CASIPSGANVLTF.

The sample holds many counts of this clonotype. The rearrangement uses TRBV5-8 and TRBJ2-5; a weak D match, TRBD2 (6 bases). Germline assignment: CDR1 SGHTS and CDR2 YDEGEE. There are 16 residues in the CDR3. Trimming took 2 bases from V and 4 from J, leaving 18 bases between them. This CDR3 is CASSFGAGWRGETQYF. In DNA form, the CDR3 reads TGTGCCAGCAGCTTCGGGGCAGGCTGGAGGGGAGAGACCCAGTACTTC.

This clonotype appeared once. J is TRBJ2-1 and V is TRBV27, with 13 bases that match TRBD2. Trimming at V came to 5 bases and at J to 6 bases, leaving 10 bases not matched to a gene. This CDR3 region has 17 residues. The germline CDR1 and CDR2 sequences are MNHEY and SMNVEV (reference sequence). The CDR3 spells CASSITSGRAAFNEQFF. CDR3 nucleotides: TGTGCCAGCAGTATCACTAGCGGGAGGGCCGCGTTCAATGAGCAGTTCTTC.

The V call is TRBV3-1, the J call TRBJ1-6, with D unresolved. The CDR3 is made up of 16 amino acids. Between the trimmed V and J ends, which lost 1 base and 0 bases, there was a span of 7 bases. Germline V gives CDR1 LGHDT, CDR2 YNNKEL (reference sequence). The CDR3 protein is CASSQALSSYNSPLHF. The CDR3 bases are TGTGCCAGCAGCCAAGCCCTGAGCTCCTATAATTCACCCCTCCACTTT.

This clonotype was picked up a small number of times. The V and J genes are TRBV7-3 and TRBJ2-5, with 8 positions matching TRBD2. The CDR3 is made up of 15 amino acids. Germline loops: CDR1 SGHTA, CDR2 FQGTGA. V gave up 1 base and J gave up 5 bases; unmatched junction bases: 6. CDR3 nucleotides: TGTGCCAGCAGCTTAAGCTCAACGGGGGGGGAGACCCAGTACTTC. Protein sequence: CASSLSSTGGETQYF.

This chain links TRBV6-2 or TRBV6-3 with TRBJ1-1; D might be TRBD1 (5 bases). The CDR3 length is 13 residues. CDR1 MNHEY and CDR2 SVGEGT come from the germline V gene. V was pared by 5 bases and J by 5 bases, with 12 bases between. The CDR3 is CASSRDQGTEAFF. CDR3 in DNA: TGTGCCAGCAGTCGCGACCAGGGTACTGAAGCTTTCTTT.

The rearrangement uses TRBV7-8 and TRBJ2-5, with D perhaps TRBD1 (5 bases). The J call could be wrong; TRBJ2-7 is a better fit for the DNA end. The CDR3 is 14 amino acids. Germline CDR1 is SGHVS and CDR2 is FQNEAQ. Here the CDR3 DNA reads TGTGCCAGCAGCTTGCAGGGTTTTTCCTACGAGCAGTACTTC. It specifies CASSLQGFSYEQYF.

This chain connects TRBV28 to TRBJ2-6; perhaps TRBD1 as D (6 bases). The V gene's germline CDR1 is MDHEN and CDR2 SYDVKM. V gave up 6 bases and J gave up 1 base, with 22 bases separating them. The CDR3 extends over 19 amino acids. The CDR3 protein is CASRPTRTDFSSGANVLTF. DNA for the CDR3: TGTGCCAGCAGGCCAACCAGGACAGACTTTTCTTCTGGGGCCAACGTCCTGACTTTC.

The sample holds many counts of this clonotype. This chain uses TRBV12-3 or TRBV12-4 with TRBJ2-2; no clear D. This CDR3 is 13 amino acids long. Trimming removed 4 bases at V and 5 bases at J, with 8 bases between. CDR3 nucleotide sequence: TGTGCCAGCAGTTCCTCGTGGACCGGGGAGCTGTTTTTT. Translation gives CASSSSWTGELFF.

This clonotype came up many times. J is TRBJ2-6 and V is TRBV7-3; a possible D gene is TRBD2 (5 bases). Between the trimmed V and J ends, which lost 5 bases and 1 base, there was a span of 12 bases. CDR1 and CDR2 (germline): SGHTA, FQGTGA. This CDR3 contains 16 residues. CDR3 in DNA: TGTGCCAGCAGCCCGCCTGGGAGTTCTGGGGCCAACGTCCTGACTTTC. Its protein is CASSPPGSSGANVLTF.

The rearrangement links TRBV7-3 to TRBJ2-1, with D possibly TRBD2 on 6 matching bases. Trimming left V 2 bases short and J 0 bases short, with 11 bases between. Germline V gene sequence: CDR1 SGHTA, CDR2 FQGTGA. This CDR3 is built from 16 residues. The CDR3, as DNA: TGTGCCAGCAGCTTATGGGGGGAGACCTCCTACAATGAGCAGTTCTTC. It specifies CASSLWGETSYNEQFF.

By its share, this clonotype is medium-sized. This chain uses TRBV10-3 with TRBJ2-7, with 9 nucleotides matching TRBD1. The CDR3 totals 15 residues. V gave up 0 bases and J gave up 6 bases; unmatched junction bases: 6. The germline V gene has CDR1 ENHRY and CDR2 SYGVKD. Written as DNA, the CDR3 is TGTGCCATCAGTGAGTCACCGGGACAGGGCACCGAGCAGTACTTC. The encoded protein is CAISESPGQGTEQYF.

The V and J genes are TRBV6-6 and TRBJ2-5; perhaps TRBD2 as D (5 bases). The V and J ends lost 8 bases and 11 bases respectively, with 18 bases between them. The CDR3 spans 12 residues. The germline CDR1 and CDR2 sequences are MNHNY and SVGAGI (reference sequence). CDR3 region: CASGSLLREQYF. DNA of the CDR3: TGTGCCAGCGGATCTCTTTTGAGGGAGCAGTACTTC.

By share, this clonotype counts as large (0.1 to 1%). The V gene is TRBV7-3, the J gene TRBJ2-3, with 9 bases lining up with TRBD1. CDR3 size: 16 residues. Germline values: CDR1 SGHTA, CDR2 FQGTGA. V gave up 1 base and J gave up 2 bases; unmatched junction bases: 4. In DNA form, the CDR3 reads TGTGCCAGCAGCTTAAACTGGGACAGGGCCACAGATACGCAGTATTTT. It translates to CASSLNWDRATDTQYF.

The chain joins TRBV24-1 to TRBJ2-3; 8 nucleotides match TRBD1. The CDR3 runs to 15 residues. Germline CDR1 and CDR2: KGHDR and SFDVKD. The ends lost 4 bases at V and 1 base at J; junction bases unmatched: 3. CDR3 protein: CATSEAGGGTDTQYF. In DNA, the CDR3 is TGTGCCACCAGTGAGGCAGGGGGCGGCACAGATACGCAGTATTTT.

This sequence joins TRBV19 and TRBJ2-6, with D possibly being TRBD1 (5 bases). There are 17 residues in the CDR3. Germline CDR1 is LNHDA and CDR2 is SQIVND (reference sequence). V lost 4 bases and J 0 bases, leaving 13 bases between the germline ends. CDR3 bases: TGTGCCAGTAGTACAGGGTCGCGGCTCTCTGGGGCCAACGTCCTGACTTTC. Its protein product is CASSTGSRLSGANVLTF.

The chain links TRBV5-1 to TRBJ2-5, with 10 bases lining up with TRBD2. With 4 bases clipped from V and 11 bases from J, the junction kept 17 bases outside the gene matches. The CDR3 runs 16 residues. Germline V CDR1 and CDR2: SGHRS, YFSETQ. The CDR3 reads CASSISSGGAVNEQYF. CDR3 bases: TGCGCCAGCAGCATTTCCAGCGGGGGGGCCGTCAATGAGCAGTACTTC.

This clonotype was seen a handful of times. The chain uses TRBV7-6 and TRBJ2-5, with TRBD2 matching over 9 bases. The CDR3 is made up of 15 amino acids. V shed 1 base and J 2 bases; nucleotides not matched to a gene: 2. Germline V gene lookup returns CDR1 SGHVS and CDR2 FNYEAQ. CDR3 bases: TGTGCCAGCAGCTTAGGCGGGAGGGGACAAGAGACCCAGTACTTC. Its translation is CASSLGGRGQETQYF.

Only a few counts were recorded for this clonotype. V and J are TRBV9 and TRBJ2-2; TRBD2 matches at 7 bases. The germline V gene encodes CDR1 SGDLS and CDR2 YYNGEE. The CDR3 covers 14 residues. With V trimmed by 0 bases and J by 4 bases, 0 bases remained unmatched. CDR3: CASSVGEGTGELFF. CDR3 sequence (DNA): TGTGCCAGCAGCGTAGGGGAGGGCACCGGGGAGCTGTTTTTT.

This clonotype has a handful of counts. As DNA, the CDR3 is TGTGCCAGCAGTAGATTAGACAGACAAGAGACCCAGTACTTC. This sequence encodes CASSRLDRQETQYF. The chain carries TRBV28 and TRBJ2-4, with a possible D match to TRBD1 (5 bases). Gene TRBJ2-5 matches the end of the DNA better, so the J call may be wrong. Germline CDR1 reads MDHEN; CDR2 reads SYDVKM. The CDR3 is 14 amino acids.

This clonotype was seen ten or more times. The chain carries TRBV7-7 and TRBJ1-1; 9 bases are shared with TRBD1. The CDR3 is 14 amino acids. The V gene's germline CDR1 is SSHAT and CDR2 FNYEAQ (reference sequence). CDR3 sequence reads: CAVQGAAKDTEAFF. The DNA of the CDR3 is TGTGCTGTACAGGGGGCAGCGAAGGACACTGAAGCTTTCTTT.

This clonotype appeared once. This chain links TRBV7-2 with TRBJ2-5; 9 bases match TRBD1. The closer fit of TRBJ2-1 to the DNA end suggests the J call may be wrong. The CDR3 sequence is 15 residues long. CDR1 SGHTA and CDR2 FQGNSA come from the germline V gene. The CDR3, as DNA: TGTGCCAGCAGCCCGAAGGACAGGGGCTACAATGAGCAGTTCTTC. As protein: CASSPKDRGYNEQFF.